This TCR beta chain appears in the sequencing data of a study of T cells in Graves' hyperthyroidism and ophthalmopathy. Looking at the study overall: The blood sample was taken at first diagnosis, before treatment began.

Amplified TCR beta CDR3 regions derived from RNA transcripts. HTBI primers were employed in a first-round RT-PCR of the TCR CDR3. TCRdb fed the multiplex PCR reads into MiXCR, producing one record per CDR3 protein. The sample lists about 560,000 distinct CDR3 sequences, roughly 14% occurring once. Newly diagnosed patients aged 18 to 65 had hyperthyroidism of under 2 months' duration. The study left out patients who had uncontrolled infection, other autoimmune disease, pregnancy or lactation. The CDR3 consists of 15 residues. Trimming pared 6 bases from V and 0 bases from J, leaving 9 bases between. CDR1 is ENHRY and CDR2 is SYGVKD in the germline V gene.

The sequenced sample was blood. The TCR comes from a woman in her 30s with Graves' hyperthyroidism. The chain joins TRBV10-3 to TRBJ2-6, with D tentatively TRBD2 (7 bases). Here the CDR3 DNA reads TGTGCCATCAGGGGGGGGCTCTCTGGGGCCAACGTCCTGACTTTC. It translates to CAIRGGLSGANVLTF.